This T cell receptor beta chain is from a study of shared clonotypes between healthy human individuals. Study in general: CD4 naive cells filled three plates per donor, CD4 memory three, CD8 naive two and CD8 memory one. Broader study findings: Approximately 4.6% of naive CD4 clonotypes were common to four donors. Estimated richness values were generally larger in naive subsets than in memory subsets.

The CDR3 is 16 amino acids. V shed 3 bases and J 4 bases; nucleotides not matched to a gene: 9. CDR1 and CDR2 (germline): MGHRA, YSYEKL. Naive-designated CD8 cells lacked CD45RO, were positively enriched for CCR7, and omitted terminally differentiated effector memory CD45RA+ cells. To note about this clone: Antigen: not known.

Execution of the assay was at deep level. This table comes from immunoSEQ multiplex PCR, and its TCRdb copy is limited to in-frame clones, with some not included. The sample yields around 1,900,000 clones, just over 90% seen once. This chain joins TRBV4-1 and TRBJ2-3; 8 nucleotides agree with TRBD1. Specimen: naive CD8+ T cells from PBMCs. The source is a man younger than 30 in good health. Some clones in this sample may be carry-over from other donors' samples. CDR3 coding DNA: TGCGCCAGCAGCCACCCCTTGGACAGGGCCTCAGATACGCAGTATTTT. Translating it yields CASSHPLDRASDTQYF.